This T cell receptor (beta chain) emerged from a study of cytomegalovirus exposure and HLA in healthy donors. The PCR used 60 Vbeta and 13 Jbeta primers. Sequencing was performed with immunoSEQ multiplex PCR; in TCRdb, only in-frame clones are kept and a portion is missing. The listing contains approximately 110,000 clones. Regarding donors, all were healthy bone marrow donors. Donors were nominally healthy when sampled, though unrecorded immune exposures were likely. V was clipped by 4 bases and J by 1 base, with 11 bases between them. Per germline, CDR1 SGHRS and CDR2 YFSETQ. This CDR3 comprises 14 residues.

The origin of this receptor is a man younger than 40 in good health and CMV-seronegative. Sequencing input: PBMCs. The chain carries TRBV5-1 and TRBJ1-1; a possible D gene is TRBD1 (6 bases). CDR3 coding DNA: TGCGCCAGCAGCGCTAAGGGACAGAACACTGAAGCTTTCTTT. Protein sequence: CASSAKGQNTEAFF.